These T cell receptor beta chains were read from a single sample in a study of blood T cell repertoires in COVID-19. Profiled with immunoSEQ multiplex PCR; TCRdb holds only in-frame clones, not every one. The table lists about 240,000 clones, approximately 83% of them singletons, with 2.5% to 3.5% in the top ten. The sample consisted of PBMCs or T cells enriched from blood (not recorded which). These receptors were taken from a woman between 40 and 55 years old with acute COVID-19. CDR3s include the opening cysteine and the closing phenylalanine or tryptophan. D genes are given only for firm matches. Not all rows give a size; the values are once, few, many and, for expanded clones, a class.

cdr3_nt: TGTGCCAGTAGCCAGGGAGGGGTAGGCGGCTACACCTTC; cdr3_aa: CASSQGGVGGYTF; cdr3_length: 13; d_call: .; clone_size: few; j_call: TRBJ1-2; v_call: TRBV19
cdr3_nt: TGTGCCAGCAGCTTTGGGCAGACCAATCAGCCCCAGCATTTT; cdr3_aa: CASSFGQTNQPQHF; cdr3_length: 14; d_call: .; clone_size: .; j_call: TRBJ1-5; v_call: TRBV2
cdr3_nt: TGTGCCTGGAGTGTAGACATTTTGTCAGATACGCAGTATTTT; cdr3_aa: CAWSVDILSDTQYF; cdr3_length: 14; d_call: .; clone_size: .; j_call: TRBJ2-3; v_call: TRBV30
cdr3_nt: TGTGCCAGTAGTATAGACAGGGTGGATACGCAGTATTTT; cdr3_aa: CASSIDRVDTQYF; cdr3_length: 13; d_call: .; clone_size: .; j_call: TRBJ2-3; v_call: TRBV19
cdr3_nt: TGTGCCAGCAGCCAAGAATTGGAGCTAGCGGGAGTAATCGACGAGCAGTACTTC; cdr3_aa: CASSQELELAGVIDEQYF; cdr3_length: 18; d_call: TRBD2; clone_size: .; j_call: TRBJ2-7; v_call: TRBV14
cdr3_nt: TGTGCCAGCAGTAGACATCCAAGAACCCCCGGGACTGTCTCCTACAATGAGCAGTTCTTC; cdr3_aa: CASSRHPRTPGTVSYNEQFF; cdr3_length: 20; d_call: .; clone_size: .; j_call: TRBJ2-1; v_call: TRBV27
cdr3_nt: TGCGCCAGCAGCCAAACCCCGGGCGGACAGGGGAATGAAAAACTGTTTTTT; cdr3_aa: CASSQTPGGQGNEKLFF; cdr3_length: 17; d_call: TRBD1; clone_size: once; j_call: TRBJ1-4; v_call: TRBV4-1
cdr3_nt: TGTGCCAGTAGTCCCTCCCCCCCTTATGAGCAGTTCTTC; cdr3_aa: CASSPSPPYEQFF; cdr3_length: 13; d_call: .; clone_size: .; j_call: TRBJ2-1; v_call: TRBV19
cdr3_nt: TGTGCCAGCAGCTTAGGTCCGGGTAAAGGCACTGAAGCTTTCTTT; cdr3_aa: CASSLGPGKGTEAFF; cdr3_length: 15; d_call: .; clone_size: .; j_call: TRBJ1-1; v_call: TRBV7-6
cdr3_nt: TGTGCCAGCAGCTTAGCACCGACAGGGGTCCCTCAGCCCCAGCATTTT; cdr3_aa: CASSLAPTGVPQPQHF; cdr3_length: 16; d_call: TRBD1; clone_size: .; j_call: TRBJ1-5; v_call: TRBV7-8
cdr3_nt: TGCGCCAGCAAAGTTACAGGGTTCGAGAACACTGAAGCTTTCTTT; cdr3_aa: CASKVTGFENTEAFF; cdr3_length: 15; d_call: .; clone_size: .; j_call: TRBJ1-1; v_call: TRBV4-1
cdr3_nt: TGTGCCAGCAAAGCGACGCGACTAGCGGGTTTCTACGAGCAGTACTTC; cdr3_aa: CASKATRLAGFYEQYF; cdr3_length: 16; d_call: TRBD2; clone_size: .; j_call: TRBJ2-7; v_call: TRBV2
cdr3_nt: TGTGCCAGCAGCGTGAATCCGACAGGGGCAGAGACCCAGTACTTC; cdr3_aa: CASSVNPTGAETQYF; cdr3_length: 15; d_call: TRBD1; clone_size: .; j_call: TRBJ2-5; v_call: TRBV6-5
cdr3_nt: TGTGCCAGCAGTTACTCGGGGCCGGACTCCTACGAGCAGTACTTC; cdr3_aa: CASSYSGPDSYEQYF; cdr3_length: 15; d_call: .; clone_size: .; j_call: TRBJ2-7; v_call: TRBV6-6
cdr3_nt: TGCGCCAGCAGCTTTGGACCGGGGTATGGCTACACCTTC; cdr3_aa: CASSFGPGYGYTF; cdr3_length: 13; d_call: .; clone_size: .; j_call: TRBJ1-2; v_call: TRBV5-1
cdr3_nt: TGTGCCAGCAGACAGATTTCGGGCAATCAGCCCCAGCATTTT; cdr3_aa: CASRQISGNQPQHF; cdr3_length: 14; d_call: .; clone_size: few; j_call: TRBJ1-5; v_call: TRBV2
cdr3_nt: TGTGCCAGCAGCTTATTGGGGAGGGGGGAGCGGTTTGGGGACTACACCTTC; cdr3_aa: CASSLLGRGERFGDYTF; cdr3_length: 17; d_call: .; clone_size: .; j_call: TRBJ1-2; v_call: TRBV7-8
cdr3_nt: TGTGCCACCAGCAGAGAGGCCAGGAAATACAATGAGCAGTTCTTC; cdr3_aa: CATSREARKYNEQFF; cdr3_length: 15; d_call: .; clone_size: .; j_call: TRBJ2-1; v_call: TRBV15
cdr3_nt: TGCGCCAGCACTCCAGCCGGGACAGGGTACTACGAGCAGTACTTC; cdr3_aa: CASTPAGTGYYEQYF; cdr3_length: 15; d_call: TRBD1; clone_size: .; j_call: TRBJ2-7; v_call: TRBV5-1
cdr3_nt: TGTGCCACCAGTGATCGACTAGCGGGACCTTACAATGAGCAGTTCTTC; cdr3_aa: CATSDRLAGPYNEQFF; cdr3_length: 16; d_call: TRBD2; clone_size: .; j_call: TRBJ2-1; v_call: TRBV24-1
cdr3_nt: TGCAGCGTTGGGGGCTACTATGGCTACACCTTC; cdr3_aa: CSVGGYYGYTF; cdr3_length: 11; d_call: .; clone_size: .; j_call: TRBJ1-2; v_call: TRBV29-1
cdr3_nt: TGTGCCAGCACCCGGACTAGCGGTCAGGGTGAGCAGTTCTTC; cdr3_aa: CASTRTSGQGEQFF; cdr3_length: 14; d_call: TRBD2; clone_size: few; j_call: TRBJ2-1; v_call: TRBV2
cdr3_nt: TGTGCCAGCTCACGAGACAGGGACCATGAGCAGTTCTTC; cdr3_aa: CASSRDRDHEQFF; cdr3_length: 13; d_call: TRBD1; clone_size: .; j_call: TRBJ2-1; v_call: TRBV18
cdr3_nt: TGTGCCAGCAGCTGGGGGCCGGACAGTACCAATAATCAGCCCCAGCATTTT; cdr3_aa: CASSWGPDSTNNQPQHF; cdr3_length: 17; d_call: .; clone_size: .; j_call: TRBJ1-5; v_call: TRBV21-1
cdr3_nt: TGTGCCAGCAGTGAAAACAGGGAGAGCTACAATGAGCAGTTCTTC; cdr3_aa: CASSENRESYNEQFF; cdr3_length: 15; d_call: .; clone_size: .; j_call: TRBJ2-1; v_call: TRBV6-1
cdr3_nt: TGCGCCAGCAGCTCACCCGGGACAGGAGACGGATCCTATAATTCACCCCTCCACTTT; cdr3_aa: CASSSPGTGDGSYNSPLHF; cdr3_length: 19; d_call: TRBD1; clone_size: few; j_call: TRBJ1-6; v_call: TRBV5-1
cdr3_nt: TGTGCCAGCAGCTTAGATAACAGGGCGGAAAACTATGGCTACACCTTC; cdr3_aa: CASSLDNRAENYGYTF; cdr3_length: 16; d_call: .; clone_size: .; j_call: TRBJ1-2; v_call: TRBV11-3
cdr3_nt: TGCGCCAGCAGAACCGGGACAGGGGAACACTACGAGCAGTACTTC; cdr3_aa: CASRTGTGEHYEQYF; cdr3_length: 15; d_call: TRBD1; clone_size: .; j_call: TRBJ2-7; v_call: TRBV5-1
cdr3_nt: TGCGCCAGCAGCTTAACTAGCGGGACGGGGTTGGAGACCCAGTACTTC; cdr3_aa: CASSLTSGTGLETQYF; cdr3_length: 16; d_call: TRBD2; clone_size: .; j_call: TRBJ2-5; v_call: TRBV5-1
cdr3_nt: TGTGCCAGCAGTGCCGCGCCAAATTCACCCCTCCACTTT; cdr3_aa: CASSAAPNSPLHF; cdr3_length: 13; d_call: .; clone_size: .; j_call: TRBJ1-6; v_call: TRBV25-1
cdr3_nt: TGTGCCAGCAGCCAAGCCCAGGGGGGCTATGGCTACACCTTC; cdr3_aa: CASSQAQGGYGYTF; cdr3_length: 14; d_call: TRBD1; clone_size: once; j_call: TRBJ1-2; v_call: TRBV3-1/TRBV3-2
cdr3_nt: TGTGCCAGCAGAGTAGGGACTGCGGGGTTCTACGAGCAGTACTTC; cdr3_aa: CASRVGTAGFYEQYF; cdr3_length: 15; d_call: .; clone_size: .; j_call: TRBJ2-7; v_call: TRBV2
cdr3_nt: TGTGCCAGTAGTATGCGGACAGGGGGGAACACCGGGGAGCTGTTTTTT; cdr3_aa: CASSMRTGGNTGELFF; cdr3_length: 16; d_call: TRBD1; clone_size: .; j_call: TRBJ2-2; v_call: TRBV19
cdr3_nt: TGTGCCAGCAGTTCGGACAGAAACATTCAGTACTTC; cdr3_aa: CASSSDRNIQYF; cdr3_length: 12; d_call: .; clone_size: .; j_call: TRBJ2-4; v_call: TRBV5-5
cdr3_nt: TGTGCCAGCTCACCACAGGGGGCGCTCAATGAGCAGTTCTTC; cdr3_aa: CASSPQGALNEQFF; cdr3_length: 14; d_call: TRBD1; clone_size: .; j_call: TRBJ2-1; v_call: TRBV18
cdr3_nt: TGTGCCAGCAGCTTATCTAATGAGCAGTTCTTC; cdr3_aa: CASSLSNEQFF; cdr3_length: 11; d_call: .; clone_size: .; j_call: TRBJ2-1; v_call: TRBV11-1
cdr3_nt: TGTGCCTGGAGTCCGGGACAGGACAATGGCTACACCTTC; cdr3_aa: CAWSPGQDNGYTF; cdr3_length: 13; d_call: TRBD1; clone_size: .; j_call: TRBJ1-2; v_call: TRBV30
cdr3_nt: TGTGCCAGCAGCGCGGACAGGATCGGAAACACTGAAGCTTTCTTT; cdr3_aa: CASSADRIGNTEAFF; cdr3_length: 15; d_call: TRBD1; clone_size: .; j_call: TRBJ1-1; v_call: TRBV5-6
cdr3_nt: TGCAGCGTTGGGCAGGGGGCAGCCACTGAAGCTTTCTTT; cdr3_aa: CSVGQGAATEAFF; cdr3_length: 13; d_call: TRBD1; clone_size: .; j_call: TRBJ1-1; v_call: TRBV29-1
cdr3_nt: TGTGCCAGCAGTGAATTAGCGGGAGGTGCCGGGGAGCTGTTTTTT; cdr3_aa: CASSELAGGAGELFF; cdr3_length: 15; d_call: TRBD2; clone_size: .; j_call: TRBJ2-2; v_call: TRBV6-4
cdr3_nt: TGTGCCAGCAGCTCAACAGGGAGGAACACTGAAGCTTTCTTT; cdr3_aa: CASSSTGRNTEAFF; cdr3_length: 14; d_call: .; clone_size: .; j_call: TRBJ1-1; v_call: TRBV7-8
cdr3_nt: TGCGCCAGCAGCCAAGGGGCAACAGCGGGAGTTGGAGAGACCCAGTACTTC; cdr3_aa: CASSQGATAGVGETQYF; cdr3_length: 17; d_call: TRBD2; clone_size: .; j_call: TRBJ2-5; v_call: TRBV4-1
cdr3_nt: TGTGCCAGCAGCCAAGCAAATTCACCCCTCCACTTT; cdr3_aa: CASSQANSPLHF; cdr3_length: 12; d_call: .; clone_size: .; j_call: TRBJ1-6; v_call: TRBV3-1/TRBV3-2
cdr3_nt: TGTGCCAGCGCGACGTCGACAGGGAGCGGGGGGAACACCGGGGAGCTGTTTTTT; cdr3_aa: CASATSTGSGGNTGELFF; cdr3_length: 18; d_call: .; clone_size: .; j_call: TRBJ2-2; v_call: TRBV18
cdr3_nt: TGCAGCGTTGGAGGTGTCACTGAAGCTTTCTTT; cdr3_aa: CSVGGVTEAFF; cdr3_length: 11; d_call: .; clone_size: .; j_call: TRBJ1-1; v_call: TRBV29-1
cdr3_nt: TGCGCCAGCAGCTTGGCCCGGGACAGGACGGACTATGAGCAGTTCTTC; cdr3_aa: CASSLARDRTDYEQFF; cdr3_length: 16; d_call: TRBD1; clone_size: .; j_call: TRBJ2-1; v_call: TRBV5-1
cdr3_nt: TGTGCCACCAGCAGAAAGGGGCGGGGGGCCTACGAGCAGTACTTC; cdr3_aa: CATSRKGRGAYEQYF; cdr3_length: 15; d_call: TRBD2; clone_size: .; j_call: TRBJ2-7; v_call: TRBV15
cdr3_nt: TGTGCCAGCAGCCAACTACGGGGGGCTGAAAAACTGTTTTTT; cdr3_aa: CASSQLRGAEKLFF; cdr3_length: 14; d_call: .; clone_size: .; j_call: TRBJ1-4; v_call: TRBV2
cdr3_nt: TGTGCCAGCCGACCGGGACTAGCGGGAGATGAGCAGTTCTTC; cdr3_aa: CASRPGLAGDEQFF; cdr3_length: 14; d_call: TRBD2; clone_size: .; j_call: TRBJ2-1; v_call: TRBV6-5
cdr3_nt: TGCGCCAGCAGCTTGACGGGGGCTAGCGGGAGGGCCGGGAGTGAGACCCAGTACTTC; cdr3_aa: CASSLTGASGRAGSETQYF; cdr3_length: 19; d_call: TRBD2; clone_size: .; j_call: TRBJ2-5; v_call: TRBV5-1
cdr3_nt: TGTGCCAGTAGTATCTCGGGAGGTCGGTACAATGAGCAGTTCTTC; cdr3_aa: CASSISGGRYNEQFF; cdr3_length: 15; d_call: TRBD2; clone_size: .; j_call: TRBJ2-1; v_call: TRBV19
cdr3_nt: TGTGCCAGCAGCTTAAGCCGGGAGGCCTATGGCTACACCTTC; cdr3_aa: CASSLSREAYGYTF; cdr3_length: 14; d_call: .; clone_size: .; j_call: TRBJ1-2; v_call: TRBV11-2
cdr3_nt: TGCGCCAGCAGCCAAGACGACAGGGGTGGGGGGACTGAAGCTTTCTTT; cdr3_aa: CASSQDDRGGGTEAFF; cdr3_length: 16; d_call: TRBD1; clone_size: .; j_call: TRBJ1-1; v_call: TRBV4-1
cdr3_nt: TGTGCCAGCAGCTTTTTTAGCGGGAGGGCCGACAAAAACATTCAGTACTTC; cdr3_aa: CASSFFSGRADKNIQYF; cdr3_length: 17; d_call: TRBD2; clone_size: .; j_call: TRBJ2-4; v_call: TRBV11-3
cdr3_nt: TGTGCCAGCAGCCAGAATTTAGAGAGCAATCAGCCCCAGCATTTT; cdr3_aa: CASSQNLESNQPQHF; cdr3_length: 15; d_call: .; clone_size: .; j_call: TRBJ1-5; v_call: TRBV3-1/TRBV3-2
cdr3_nt: TGTGCCAGCAGCGCTCAGACGGGGATCGGAGAAAAACTGTTTTTT; cdr3_aa: CASSAQTGIGEKLFF; cdr3_length: 15; d_call: .; clone_size: .; j_call: TRBJ1-4; v_call: TRBV3-1/TRBV3-2